This T cell receptor beta chain is from a study of T cells in Graves' hyperthyroidism and ophthalmopathy (dated by TCRdb to about 2019). Study-wide context: Peripheral blood samples were taken at the time of initial diagnosis, prior to any treatment. A discovery cohort of around 100 patients, roughly 45 with Graves' ophthalmopathy and about 58 with stable Graves' hyperthyroidism, was used to find distinguishing TCR V-J signatures. Prospective prediction of ophthalmopathy was tested in an independent validation cohort of 18 to 20 hyperthyroidism patients and 17 patients who later progressed to ophthalmopathy. For training and testing, the 100 patients in the discovery cohort were randomly divided in a 7:3 ratio. The study also compared thyroid tissue and blood T-cell repertoires from about six Graves' hyperthyroidism patients. After sampling, hyperthyroidism patients received methimazole starting at 30 mg daily, and ophthalmopathy patients received high-dose intravenous methylprednisolone. According to the paper, TCR Vbeta CDR3 sequencing was carried out on 135 peripheral blood samples, which came from fewer than 50 ophthalmopathy, approximately 72 hyperthyroidism and some 17 progressor patients.

Stable Graves' hyperthyroidism was defined as no progression to ophthalmopathy during 18 months of follow-up. Hyperthyroidism patients were newly diagnosed, with disease duration under 2 months, and aged 18 to 65 years. Any patient with an uncontrolled infection, another autoimmune disease, pregnancy or lactation was excluded. Clinical symptoms, serum thyroxine and TRAb, thyroid ultrasound, and orbital computed tomography formed the basis for the diagnoses. PBMCs were isolated from about 9 ml of fresh peripheral blood by Ficoll-Paque density gradient centrifugation. Total RNA was extracted with Trizol reagent, and quality was checked on an Agilent 2100 Bioanalyzer. TCR beta CDR3 regions were amplified from RNA transcripts. The first round of RT-PCR for the TCR CDR3 was performed with the HTBI primer set and the Qiagen OneStep RT-PCR kit. Libraries were constructed in a second round of multiplex PCR, after which size selection and purification were performed. The libraries were sequenced on an Illumina HiSeq2000 using paired-end 100 bp reads. The original pipeline was this. SOAPnuke was used to process the raw data, throwing out any read that contained adapters or uncalled bases, had a mean Phred below 15, or lacked an exact constant-primer or identifier match. High-quality paired reads were merged using COPE v1.2.5, and each unique nucleotide sequence was defined as a clonotype. MiTCR v1.1 was used to align the clonotypes against IMGT TRBV, TRBD and TRBJ reference segments. Only V-J combinations with frequency above 0.0001, covering 99.2% of repertoires, were analysed. A TCS score was defined as the ratio of F50 (clonal expansion) to E x V (chaos), with BLOSUM62-based TCRdist applied between CDR3 peptides within each V-J. Welch's t-statistics and random forest reduced fewer than 550 V-J features to 13, which were used in a naive Bayes classifier (R e1071). TCRdb reran the public reads through fastp at Q25 and MiXCR, keeping productive beta chains. For every CDR3 protein sequence, its rows merge into one entry that carries the most common genes and DNA. Here the V and J calls rest on TCRdb's processing, not on the authors' analysis. The sample table lists 550,000 to 650,000 distinct CDR3 sequences, 12% to 15% of them with a count of one. The ten largest clones capture roughly 13% of the sample.

A remark on this clonotype: Its antigen target is currently unknown. Nothing much larger sits one base from this clone, and base qualities are not available.

The junction shows trimming of 3 bases on V and 5 bases on J, plus 11 bases between the germline ends. The CDR3 numbers 13 residues from cysteine through phenylalanine. The sequence is cut down to CDR3 DNA, 39 bases in frame from base 1. From a lookup of the germline V gene, CDR1 and CDR2 are SGDLS and YYNGEE. Study-level results and caveats: Blood samples also contained most of the expanded thyroid clonotypes (frequency above 0.001), which suggests that blood repertoires may reflect thyroid immune responses. During validation, the model predicted progression to ophthalmopathy a median of roughly six months ahead of onset, with 70.59% sensitivity and 72.22% specificity. In cross-validation, a model built on a 13 V-J signature told ophthalmopathy apart from stable hyperthyroidism with 87.88% sensitivity and approximately 81% specificity, and in testing the same model reached 80%/75%. No statistical method was used to fix the sample size in advance, and group allocation was not hidden from the investigators.

The receptor comes from a woman between 35 and 50 years old with Graves' hyperthyroidism. The chain employs TRBV9 and TRBJ2-5; the D gene cannot be resolved reliably. The sequenced sample was blood. The nucleotide sequence is TGTGCCAGCAGCGCGAGGCTATTGGAGACCCAGTACTTC. Its protein is CASSARLLETQYF.